This is a list of T cell receptor beta chains from one sample in a study of cytomegalovirus exposure and HLA in healthy donors. TCRdb keeps only in-frame clones here, not all; method: immunoSEQ multiplex PCR. The table has over 150,000 clones, 60% to 80% seen once. The sequenced material came from PBMCs. These receptor sequences come from a woman aged 35 to 49 in good health and CMV-seropositive. The CDR3 runs from the conserved cysteine through the conserved F or W. D genes are given only for firm matches. Only some rows state a clone size, as once, few, many or a class for expanded clones.

clone_size | j_call | d_call | v_call | cdr3_aa | cdr3_nt
. | TRBJ2-5 | TRBD2 | TRBV7-9 | CASSRSGGGETQYF | TGTGCCAGCAGCCGTAGCGGGGGAGGGGAGACCCAGTACTTC
few | TRBJ2-3 | . | TRBV5-1 | CASSLQTQSTDTQYF | TGCGCCAGCAGCTTACAGACCCAAAGCACAGATACGCAGTATTTT
once | TRBJ1-2 | TRBD1 | TRBV6-5 | CASSSLTGDNYGYTF | TGTGCCAGCAGTTCCCTTACAGGGGATAACTATGGCTACACCTTC
few | TRBJ2-5 | TRBD2 | TRBV5-4 | CASSLGLAGEIETQYF | TGTGCCAGCAGCTTGGGGCTAGCGGGGGAAATAGAGACCCAGTACTTC
. | TRBJ2-1 | TRBD1 | TRBV6-6 | CASSYSADRGVNEQFF | TGTGCCAGCAGTTACAGTGCAGACAGGGGAGTAAATGAGCAGTTCTTC
. | TRBJ1-5 | TRBD1 | TRBV6-5 | CASSTGQGRDQPQHF | TGTGCCAGCAGTACCGGACAGGGGAGGGATCAGCCCCAGCATTTT
. | TRBJ1-5 | . | TRBV15 | CATRTVGGSNQPQHF | TGTGCCACGCGGACAGTTGGAGGAAGCAATCAGCCCCAGCATTTT
. | TRBJ1-3 | . | TRBV9 | CASSDEFSGNTIYF | TGTGCCAGCAGCGACGAGTTCTCTGGAAACACCATATATTTT
. | TRBJ1-2 | . | TRBV7-9 | CASSSYPTNYGYTF | TGTGCCAGCAGCTCCTACCCTACGAACTATGGCTACACCTTC
. | TRBJ2-3 | . | TRBV6-1 | CASSERGEEYF | TGTGCCAGCAGTGAACGCGGGGAGGAGTATTTT